The 23 T cell receptor beta chains below were found in one sample sequenced in a study of cytomegalovirus exposure and HLA in healthy donors. PCR involved 60 Vbeta and 13 Jbeta primers. Produced via immunoSEQ multiplex PCR; TCRdb's table is partial and in-frame only. The table lists 100,000 or so clones, about four fifths of them singletons. Sequenced: PBMCs. These TCRs come from a man aged 25 to 40 in good health and CMV-seronegative.

The J gene is TRBJ1-4, the V gene TRBV19; 7 nucleotides line up with TRBD1. The CDR3 sequence is 13 residues long. Trimming took 5 bases from V and 10 from J; bases not matched to a gene: 7. CDR1 and CDR2 (germline): LNHDA, SQIVND (reference sequence). The CDR3, as DNA: TGTGCCAGTAGTGGGACAGAGAGTCGAAAACTGTTTTTT. Its protein product is CASSGTESRKLFF.

The chain is built from TRBV5-1 and TRBJ2-3; 16 bases match TRBD2. The ends lost 3 bases at V and 4 bases at J; junction bases unmatched: 5. The germline V gene has CDR1 SGHRS and CDR2 YFSETQ. The CDR3 totals 17 residues. CDR3 sequence (DNA): TGCGCCAGCAGCTCCGGGACTAGCGGGGGGGGCCCAGATACGCAGTATTTT. Its translation is CASSSGTSGGGPDTQYF.

This rearrangement joins TRBV15 to TRBJ2-6; D is perhaps TRBD1 (5 bases). This CDR3 region has 17 residues. Between the trimmed V and J ends, which lost 4 bases and 9 bases, there was a span of 22 bases. Germline lookup yields CDR1 LNHNV and CDR2 YYDKDF (reference sequence). This chain's CDR3 is CATSKNMRQGGDNVLTF. The CDR3 DNA reads TGTGCCACCAGCAAAAACATGAGGCAGGGTGGTGACAACGTCCTGACTTTC.

This clone was counted a few times. The CDR3: CASSSPWGRDEKLFF. CDR3 coding DNA: TGTGCCAGCAGTTCGCCTTGGGGCAGGGATGAAAAACTGTTTTTT. The chain has TRBV28 and TRBJ1-4, with a tentative D call TRBD1 (5 bases). Trimming cost V 4 bases and J 6 bases, with 15 bases left between them. Germline lookup yields CDR1 MDHEN and CDR2 SYDVKM. This CDR3 contains 15 residues.

This clone was detected only once. The chain employs TRBV5-4 and TRBJ2-5; 9 nucleotides agree with TRBD1. V lost 4 bases, J lost 2 bases, and 6 bases stayed unmatched. Germline V CDR1 and CDR2: SGHNT, YYREEE (reference sequence). The CDR3 contains 15 residues. In DNA form, the CDR3 reads TGTGCCAGCAGCCCGCCGGGGACAGGGCAAGAGACCCAGTACTTC. This translates into CASSPPGTGQETQYF.

The rearrangement links TRBV7-9 to TRBJ2-3; 11 bases are shared with TRBD2. With 5 bases clipped from V and 2 bases from J, the junction kept 9 bases outside the gene matches. The germline CDR1 and CDR2 sequences are SEHNR and FQNEAQ (reference sequence). The CDR3 length is 17 residues. The CDR3 sequence: CASSPSGGPDITDTQYF. CDR3 in DNA: TGTGCCAGCAGCCCTAGCGGGGGGCCAGACATCACAGATACGCAGTATTTT.

This clone showed up just a few times. The chain combines TRBV4-1 with TRBJ2-5; D is possibly TRBD2 (7 bases). Trimming cost V 1 base and J 4 bases, with 10 bases left between them. From germline, CDR1 is MGHRA and CDR2 YSYEKL. The CDR3 contains 14 residues. The CDR3 region is CASSQAGGPETQYF. CDR3 DNA: TGCGCCAGCAGCCAAGCGGGGGGCCCAGAGACCCAGTACTTC.

In nucleotides, the CDR3 is TGTGCCAGCAGTAGGCGAGGGAGGGACGTTGAAGCTTTCTTT. Translation: CASSRRGRDVEAFF. This chain joins TRBV6-1 and TRBJ1-1; tentatively, D is TRBD1 (5 bases). Germline values: CDR1 MNHNS, CDR2 SASEGT. Trimming cost V 5 bases and J 7 bases, with 17 bases left between them. The CDR3 is 14 amino acids.

This clone was picked up a small number of times. The chain couples TRBV29-1 to TRBJ1-1, with 8 bases that match TRBD1. This CDR3 is built from 12 residues. Trimming removed 7 bases from V and 5 bases from J; junction bases left unmatched: 6. Per the germline V gene, CDR1 is SQVTM and CDR2 is ANQGSEA. This chain's CDR3 is CSDTGGNTEAFF. The CDR3 nucleotides are TGCAGCGATACAGGGGGAAATACTGAAGCTTTCTTT.

A note on this clone: The germline gene is not matched at one end of the junction; a read error may be the cause. This sequence joins TRBV5-4 and TRBJ2-5; D could derive from TRBD1 or TRBD2 (5 bases each). The CDR3 loop spans 15 amino acids. Germline CDR1 and CDR2: SGHNT and YYREEE (reference sequence). The CDR3, as DNA: TGTGCCAGCAGTTTGGGGCTAGCCAGTGGGGAGACCCAGTACTTC. It codes for CASSLGLASGETQYF.

This clone was seen a single time. V is TRBV5-1 and J is TRBJ2-3; 7 nucleotides match TRBD1. Germline V gene data show CDR1 as SGHRS and CDR2 as YFSETQ. The V gene end was trimmed by 4 bases and the J gene end by 1 base; junction bases not matched to a gene: 3. The CDR3 has 14 amino acids. The CDR3 DNA is TGCGCCAGCAGCCACGGACAGGGCACAGATACGCAGTATTTT. This encodes CASSHGQGTDTQYF. Based on the CDR3 plus reference TRBV5-1 and TRBJ2-3, the full variable domain is KAGVTQTPRYLIKTRGQQVTLSCSPISGHRSVSWYQQTPGQGLQFLFEYFSETQRNKGNFPGRFSGRQFSNSRSEMNVSTLELGDSALYLCASSHGQGTDTQYFGPGTRLTVL.

CDR3: CASSPPPGTEGADTQYF. CDR3 nucleotides: TGCGCCAGCAGCCCACCCCCCGGGACAGAGGGGGCAGATACGCAGTATTTT. The J gene is TRBJ2-3, the V gene TRBV5-1; TRBD1 aligns across 7 bases. The CDR3 consists of 17 residues. The trim removed 4 bases at V and 4 bases at J, leaving 15 bases unmatched. Germline V lookup: CDR1 SGHRS, CDR2 YFSETQ.

Here the CDR3 reads CASSSGTSGRAGYEQYF. CDR3 bases: TGTGCCAGCAGCTCCGGGACTAGCGGGAGGGCCGGATACGAGCAGTACTTC. V is TRBV7-2 and J is TRBJ2-7; 16 bases align to TRBD2. J was trimmed by 4 bases and V by 4 bases; bases with no gene match: 7. There are 17 residues in the CDR3. Looked up from germline, CDR1 is SGHTA and CDR2 is FQGNSA.

The genes are TRBV11-3 and TRBJ2-3; 10 bases align to TRBD2. There are 15 residues in the CDR3. From germline, CDR1 is SGHNT and CDR2 YENEEA. The junction had 0 bases not matched to a gene; V was cut back by 3 bases and J by 0 bases. The CDR3 DNA sequence: TGTGCCAGCAGCTTTAGCGGGGGGAGCACAGATACGCAGTATTTT. It codes for CASSFSGGSTDTQYF.

This clone was counted a few times. The V gene is TRBV7-2, the J gene TRBJ2-1, with 9 bases identical to TRBD2. The V segment lost 4 bases and the J segment 5 bases; nucleotides outside the gene matches: 9. The CDR3 runs 16 residues. The germline V gene encodes CDR1 SGHTA and CDR2 FQGNSA. CDR3 in amino acids: CASSYSGSGGDNEQFF. In DNA form, the CDR3 reads TGTGCCAGCAGCTATAGCGGGAGTGGTGGGGACAATGAGCAGTTCTTC.

This chain connects TRBV5-1 to TRBJ2-2, with D possibly matching TRBD1 (5 bases). Germline CDR1 reads SGHRS; CDR2 reads YFSETQ. This CDR3 is built from 14 residues. V shed 3 bases and J shed 5 bases, with 11 bases lying between them. CDR3 loop: CASSWTKGTGELFF. CDR3 nucleotides: TGCGCCAGCAGCTGGACCAAGGGGACCGGGGAGCTGTTTTTT.

The chain is built from TRBV5-4 and TRBJ2-3, with 12 positions matching TRBD2. The V and J ends lost 1 base and 5 bases, in that order; junction bases with no gene match: 5. This CDR3 contains 16 residues. From germline, CDR1 is SGHNT and CDR2 YYREEE (reference sequence). The CDR3 is CASSLRLAGVGDTQYF. The CDR3 DNA reads as TGTGCCAGCAGCTTGAGACTAGCGGGAGTAGGAGATACGCAGTATTTT.

The V gene is TRBV6-5, the J gene TRBJ2-1, with 14 nucleotides matching TRBD2. Per germline, CDR1 MNHEY and CDR2 SVGAGI. The CDR3 is 16 residues long. With 1 base clipped from V and 10 bases from J, the junction kept 6 bases outside the gene matches. The CDR3 here is CASSYLGTSGGGEQFF. The CDR3 bases are TGTGCCAGCAGTTACTTGGGGACTAGCGGGGGTGGGGAGCAGTTCTTC.

The chain recombines TRBV28 with TRBJ1-2, with D hard to call. Trimming stripped 3 bases from V and 4 bases from J, with 12 bases between. This CDR3 region has 14 residues. Germline CDR1 and CDR2: MDHEN and SYDVKM. CDR3 sequence (DNA): TGTGCCAGCAGTTTGGGCCGAGCAGGCTATGGCTACACCTTC. It specifies CASSLGRAGYGYTF.

V is TRBV2 and J is TRBJ1-1, with 7 bases matching TRBD1. Germline V gene data show CDR1 as SNHLY and CDR2 as FYNNEI. The CDR3 spans 13 residues. J lost 6 bases, V lost 4 bases, and 5 bases had no gene match. The CDR3 sequence: CASSGVRGAEAFF. CDR3 sequence (DNA): TGTGCCAGCAGTGGGGTCAGGGGGGCTGAAGCTTTCTTT.

The rearrangement uses TRBV19 and TRBJ1-4; D remains unclear. CDR1 and CDR2 (germline): LNHDA, SQIVND (reference sequence). This CDR3 has 15 amino acids. The V gene lost 0 bases and the J gene lost 5 bases, with 10 bases spanning the gap. The CDR3: CASSIDARPNEKLFF. For the CDR3, the DNA is TGTGCCAGTAGTATAGACGCCAGGCCAAATGAAAAACTGTTTTTT.

This clone was seen a single time. The genes are TRBV9 and TRBJ2-7, with 7 bases matching TRBD1. The V gene end was trimmed by 3 bases and the J gene end by 3 bases; junction bases not matched to a gene: 9. Germline V lookup: CDR1 SGDLS, CDR2 YYNGEE. This CDR3 is built from 15 residues. The CDR3 DNA sequence: TGTGCCAGCAGCGCTCAACCGGGACAGTACTACGAGCAGTACTTC. Translation gives CASSAQPGQYYEQYF.

This clone was seen a few times. This chain connects TRBV5-1 to TRBJ2-3, with 10 positions matching TRBD2. After removal of 5 bases from V and 1 base from J, the junction contained 4 bases not matched to a gene. The CDR3 loop spans 15 amino acids. CDR1 SGHRS and CDR2 YFSETQ come from the germline V gene. CDR3 coding DNA: TGCGCCAGCAGGGGTGGGACTAGCGGCACAGATACGCAGTATTTT. This gives the protein CASRGGTSGTDTQYF.